This TCR beta chain is drawn from a study of STAT5B mutations in CD4+ large granular lymphocyte leukemia. The CDR3 contains 14 residues. Trimming pared 5 bases from V and 8 bases from J, leaving 18 bases between. CDR1 and CDR2 from the germline V gene are SGHNT and YENEEA. Only in-frame clones appear in the TCRdb table, and some are missing; sequencing was by immunoSEQ multiplex PCR. The data contain fewer than 40,000 clones, less than 85% of them singletons. Sequencing was carried out using CD4+ T cells from blood buffy coats. The rearrangement joins TRBV11-3 to TRBJ1-2; the D gene is possibly TRBD1 (6 bases). The TCR originated in a human donor in good health. CDR3 coding DNA: TGTGCCAGCAGCCCTCTGGAGGGGGGAAGAGGCTACACCTTC. Protein sequence: CASSPLEGGRGYTF.